A single sample gave rise to the 14 T cell receptor beta chains below, sequenced in a study of kidney transplant recipient with SARS-CoV-2 infection. TCRdb reprocessed the reads with MiXCR, giving one entry per CDR3 protein. The sample carries roughly 230,000 distinct CDR3 sequences, more than 25% recorded once. The material was a blood sample, obtained at baseline and on day 111 from a kidney transplant recipient. The source of these receptors is a male patient in his thirties who had COVID-19 and was a kidney transplant recipient. The T cells may partly be graft donor cells.

In regard to this clonotype: A much larger clone lies a single base off, so this may be a read error. V and J are TRBV11-3 and TRBJ1-2; D is uncertain. The CDR3 loop spans 17 amino acids. The V and J ends lost 2 bases and 4 bases respectively, with 20 bases between them. Germline CDR1 reads SGHNT; CDR2 reads YENEEA. This chain's CDR3 is CASSLSADLGRTYGYTF. The CDR3, as DNA: TGTGCCAGCAGCTTATCGGCCGATCTCGGAAGGACCTATGGCTACACCTTC.

Worth noting for this clonotype: Given a much more abundant clone one base away, this may be a read error. The chain employs TRBV6-6 and TRBJ1-2; D not resolved. The CDR3 length is 17 residues. Germline-derived CDR1 and CDR2 are MNHNY and SVGAGI (reference sequence). V lost 5 bases and J 4 bases, leaving 23 bases between the germline ends. In nucleotides, the CDR3 is TGTGCCAGCAGTCGCGGACCAGGTGGGAGAAAGGCCTATGGCTACACCTTC. Translation gives CASSRGPGGRKAYGYTF.

In its sample, this clonotype was seen once. A much larger clone differs from this one at a single base, so this may be a read error. The chain recombines TRBV4-1 with TRBJ2-5; possibly TRBD2 for D (5 bases). Judging by the DNA end, TRBJ2-7 fits better; the J call may be wrong. The CDR3 has 16 residues. Germline V gene lookup returns CDR1 MGHRA and CDR2 YSYEKL. The CDR3 region has the DNA TGCGCCAGCAGCCCGCAACCGGTCTCTAGCTTCTACGAGCAGTACTTC. This gives the protein CASSPQPVSSFYEQYF.

As to this clonotype: Being one base from a much bigger clone, this may be a read error. V usage is TRBV19 and J usage is TRBJ1-2, with TRBD1 as a possible D gene (6 bases). The V and J ends lost 5 bases and 7 bases respectively, with 26 bases between them. CDR1 is LNHDA and CDR2 is SQIVND in the germline V gene (reference sequence). The CDR3 has 17 residues. The chain's CDR3 is CASSRMGTNRKTCGYTF. The CDR3 region has the DNA TGTGCCAGTAGTCGAATGGGGACAAATCGAAAGACCTGTGGCTACACCTTC.

This clonotype has a count of ten or more. The chain has TRBV7-8 and TRBJ1-2; D is ambiguous. Trimming removed 5 bases at V and 2 bases at J, with 12 bases between. The CDR3 length is 14 residues. Germline V gene sequence: CDR1 SGHVS, CDR2 FQNEAQ. The DNA of the CDR3 is TGTGCCAGCAGCACTGCCCTCCAAAACTATGGCTACACCTTC. This encodes CASSTALQNYGYTF.

Comment on this clonotype: This likely came from a read error, as a far larger clone is one base away. Without the conserved terminal phenylalanine or tryptophan, this CDR3 likely stems from a read error. The CDR3 region has the DNA TGTGCCAGTAGTGCGGGACAGGGGTACGAGCAGTACCTC. It codes for CASSAGQGYEQYL. The chain uses TRBV19 and TRBJ2-7, with TRBD1 matching over 10 bases. The germline V gene has CDR1 LNHDA and CDR2 SQIVND (reference sequence). This CDR3 comprises 13 residues. Trimming at V came to 5 bases and at J to 4 bases, leaving 2 bases not matched to a gene.

This clonotype was recorded many times. The DNA of the CDR3 is TGTGCCAGCAGAGTAACAGGGTCGCACACTGAAGCTTTCTTT. Its translation is CASRVTGSHTEAFF. This chain links TRBV25-1 with TRBJ1-1, with D possibly TRBD1 on 6 matching bases. V was clipped by 6 bases and J by 3 bases, with 14 bases between them. The germline CDR1 and CDR2 sequences are MGHDK and SYGVNS. CDR3 length: 14 amino acids.

In the case of this clonotype: One base away lies a much larger clone, so this may be a sequencing read error. The chain joins TRBV4-2 to TRBJ1-1; D ambiguous. Germline V gene sequence: CDR1 LGHNA, CDR2 YNFKEQ. The CDR3 length is 15 residues. CDR3: CAGSQELGENTEAFF. The CDR3 DNA follows: TGTGCCGGCAGCCAAGAGCTGGGCGAGAACACTGAAGCTTTCTTT.

Regarding this clonotype: Being one base from a much bigger clone, this may be a read error. CDR3 DNA sequence: TGTGCCAGCAGTGCCAAATGGGACAGTGGAAAACTGTTTTTT. Translating gives CASSAKWDSGKLFF. The chain combines TRBV27 with TRBJ1-4, with 7 positions matching TRBD1. V was pared by 5 bases and J by 10 bases, with 10 bases of the junction left unmatched. The CDR3 totals 14 residues. Per the germline V gene, CDR1 is MNHEY and CDR2 is SMNVEV (reference sequence).

This clonotype has at least ten counts. The rearrangement uses TRBV18 and TRBJ1-1; D gene unclear. The V and J ends lost 3 bases and 2 bases respectively, with 10 bases between them. Germline V gene lookup returns CDR1 KGHSH and CDR2 LQKENI. The CDR3 is made up of 14 amino acids. The CDR3 sequence: CASSPEGVNTEAFF. CDR3 DNA sequence: TGTGCCAGCTCACCGGAGGGTGTAAACACTGAAGCTTTCTTT.

This clonotype was seen a handful of times. The genes are TRBV20-1 and TRBJ2-3; D remains unclear. The CDR3 is 13 residues long. The ends were cut back, 6 bases at V and 2 bases at J, with 12 bases in the middle. The germline V gene has CDR1 DFQATT and CDR2 SNEGSKA (reference sequence). In DNA, the CDR3 is TGCAGTGCCTTAAATCGGGTCACAGATACGCAGTATTTT. It specifies CSALNRVTDTQYF.

In its sample, this clonotype was seen many times. The V call is TRBV3-1, the J call TRBJ1-1; no clear D gene. Trimming took off 5 bases at V and 4 bases at J, with 23 bases between the two ends. Germline values: CDR1 LGHDT, CDR2 YNNKEL (reference sequence). This CDR3 is built from 17 residues. CDR3 region: CASSYHSPISIRTEAFF. The CDR3 nucleotides read TGTGCCAGCAGCTATCATAGTCCCATTTCAATTCGCACTGAAGCTTTCTTT.

This clonotype was seen a few times. The genes are TRBV3-1 and TRBJ2-3; possibly TRBD2 for D (5 bases). The CDR3 is made up of 17 amino acids. Germline CDR1 and CDR2: LGHDT and YNNKEL (reference sequence). Trimming removed 0 bases from V and 2 bases from J, with 15 bases in between. CDR3 region: CASSQDIPGSLTDTQYF. The CDR3, as DNA: TGTGCCAGCAGCCAAGATATTCCGGGAAGCCTCACAGATACGCAGTATTTT.

Regarding this clonotype: This clone may be a read error of a much larger clone one base away. The rearrangement joins TRBV5-4 to TRBJ1-2; D gene unclear. The germline gives CDR1 SGHNT, CDR2 YYREEE (reference sequence). The length of the CDR3 is 16 residues. The V end lost 6 bases, the J end lost 4 bases, and 22 bases lay between the germline ends. CDR3 nucleotides: TGTGCCAGCATGAGTCCCGTATCAGGAAAGACCTATGGCTACACCTTC. It encodes CASMSPVSGKTYGYTF. Based on the CDR3 plus reference TRBV5-4 and TRBJ1-2, the full variable domain is ETGVTQSPTHLIKTRGQQVTLRCSSQSGHNTVSWYQQALGQGPQFIFQYYREEENGRGNFPPRFSGLQFPNYSSELNVNALELDDSALYLCASMSPVSGKTYGYTFGSGTRLTVV.